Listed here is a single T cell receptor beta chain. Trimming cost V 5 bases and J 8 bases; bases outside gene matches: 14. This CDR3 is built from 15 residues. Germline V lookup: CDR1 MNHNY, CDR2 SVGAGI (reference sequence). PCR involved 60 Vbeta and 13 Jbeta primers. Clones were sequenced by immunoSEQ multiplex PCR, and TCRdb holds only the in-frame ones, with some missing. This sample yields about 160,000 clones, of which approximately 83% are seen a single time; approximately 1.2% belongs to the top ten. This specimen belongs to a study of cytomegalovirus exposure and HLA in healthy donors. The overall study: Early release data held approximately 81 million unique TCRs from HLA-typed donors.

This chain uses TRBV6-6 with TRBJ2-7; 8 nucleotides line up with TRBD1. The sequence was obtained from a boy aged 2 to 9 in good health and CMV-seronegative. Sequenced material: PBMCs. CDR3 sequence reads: CASSPPRDRKYKQYF. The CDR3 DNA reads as TGTGCCAGCAGTCCTCCCCGGGACAGGAAATACAAGCAGTACTTC.